The T cell receptor beta chain described here comes from a study of T cells after posttransplantation cyclophosphamide. This clone was detected many times. Some clones are missing from TCRdb's copy, which holds only in-frame ones; the method was immunoSEQ multiplex PCR. Listed for the sample are over 35,000 clones, none seen a single time. Looked up from germline, CDR1 is LGHNT and CDR2 is FRNRAP. Losses at the gene ends were 1 base for V and 6 bases for J; bases not matched to a gene: 5. The CDR3 sequence is 16 residues long. The sequence derives from a man aged 40-50 years in good health, CMV-negative, and a related stem cell transplant donor. Sequenced material: PBMCs. The chain uses TRBV12-5 and TRBJ2-2, with 10 nucleotides matching TRBD2. The CDR3 bases are TGTGCTAGTGGTTTGGCCTCCAGCGGGAGGGCCGGGGAGCTGTTTTTT. Translation gives CASGLASSGRAGELFF.